This is a list of T cell receptor beta chains from one sample in a study of blood T cell repertoires in COVID-19. Data came from immunoSEQ multiplex PCR; TCRdb stores just in-frame clones and leaves some out. Found here are about 94,000 clones, around 87% of them singletons; the top ten hold 7% to 8%. The sample taken for sequencing was peripheral blood. The receptors shown here come from a human donor with acute or convalescent COVID-19. The donor label of this sample is uncertain. Both conserved end residues are part of each CDR3. Fields, in order: clone size, D gene, J gene, V gene, CDR3 protein, CDR3 DNA. The D gene is left open where the match is weak. Size is stated for part of the rows, as once, few or many counts, or as a class when the clone is expanded.

few | TRBD1 | TRBJ1-1 | TRBV16 | CASSQSPGGNTEAFF | TGTGCCAGCAGCCAATCTCCAGGGGGTAACACTGAAGCTTTCTTT
NA | NA | TRBJ2-2 | TRBV12-3/TRBV12-4 | CASSGTTGELFF | TGTGCCAGCTCGGGGACTACCGGGGAGCTGTTTTTT
NA | NA | TRBJ1-6 | TRBV3-1/TRBV3-2 | CASSQDGNRDQPLHF | TGTGCCAGCAGCCAAGATGGAAACAGGGATCAACCCCTCCACTTT
NA | TRBD1 | TRBJ2-7 | TRBV29-1 | CSVDRTGGEQYF | TGCAGCGTTGACAGGACAGGGGGCGAGCAGTACTTC
NA | TRBD2 | TRBJ2-3 | TRBV2 | CASSGVAGGTDTQYF | TGTGCCAGCAGTGGAGTAGCGGGGGGCACAGATACGCAGTATTTT
NA | NA | TRBJ1-1 | TRBV10-2 | CASSETGRNTEAFF | TGCGCCAGCAGTGAGACCGGGAGGAACACTGAAGCTTTCTTT
once | TRBD1 | TRBJ1-5 | TRBV24-1 | CATGTASSNQPQHF | TGTGCCACGGGGACAGCCTCTAGCAATCAGCCCCAGCATTTT
once | NA | TRBJ1-1 | TRBV19 | CASSIKFGAFNTEAFF | TGTGCCAGTAGTATCAAATTCGGAGCCTTCAACACTGAAGCTTTCTTT
NA | NA | TRBJ2-5 | TRBV11-3 | CASSLVSSLKTQYF | TGTGCCAGCAGCTTAGTATCTAGTCTAAAGACCCAGTACTTC
NA | TRBD1 | TRBJ1-1 | TRBV18 | CASSPQVNRGLTEAFF | TGTGCCAGCTCACCACAGGTTAACAGGGGGTTAACTGAAGCTTTCTTT
NA | TRBD1 | TRBJ1-6 | TRBV28 | CASSHRQGYNSPLHF | TGTGCCAGCAGTCATCGACAGGGCTATAATTCACCCCTCCACTTT
few | NA | TRBJ1-2 | TRBV2 | CASSLNYGYTF | TGTGCCAGCAGTTTAAATTATGGCTACACCTTC
NA | NA | TRBJ2-7 | TRBV9 | CASSVAQGYEQYF | TGTGCCAGCAGCGTAGCTCAGGGCTACGAGCAGTACTTC
NA | NA | TRBJ1-4 | TRBV19 | CASSVGAVANEKLFF | TGTGCCAGTAGTGTGGGGGCAGTTGCTAATGAAAAACTGTTTTTT
NA | NA | TRBJ2-1 | TRBV3-1/TRBV3-2 | CASSQASAEQFF | TGTGCCAGCAGCCAGGCTAGCGCGGAGCAGTTCTTC